This TCR beta chain was sequenced in a study of somatic mutations in cytotoxic T cells in rheumatoid arthritis. Study summary: Among the T-cell populations stained with V beta antibodies, some were separated by flow sorting at nearly 100% purity, including V beta1+ cells whose TCRB was sequenced. General study points: Antigens targeted by the expanded CD8+ clones were unknown.

Measured with immunoSEQ multiplex PCR; TCRdb has only the in-frame clones, and not every one. The sample lists over 15,000 clones, roughly nine tenths occurring once. To note about this clone: The antigen remains unidentified.

Trimming pared 4 bases from V and 4 bases from J, leaving 5 bases between. In germline, CDR1 is SGDLS, CDR2 YYNGEE. This CDR3 region has 11 residues. The origin of this receptor is a man aged 35 to 55 in good health. The sample consisted of CD8+ T cells sorted from blood. The V and J genes are TRBV9 and TRBJ1-1; the D is unclear. CDR3 sequence: CASSPGTEAFF. In DNA form, the CDR3 reads TGTGCCAGCAGCCCGGGCACTGAAGCTTTCTTT.